The 2 T cell receptor beta chains below all came from one sample that was sequenced in a study of shared clonotypes between healthy human individuals. TCRdb's copy holds only in-frame clones and misses some; the assay was immunoSEQ multiplex PCR. This sample carries about 1.5 million clones, around 98% of them seen once, and the ten largest clones take 0.4% to 0.45%. Material for sequencing was naive CD4+ T cells sorted from blood. Subset of the sample: CD45RA+ positively selected. The receptors were gathered from a young man in good health.

CDR3 loop: CASSVYSFAYEQYF. DNA of the CDR3: TGTGCCAGCAGCGTATACTCTTTTGCCTACGAGCAGTACTTC. The chain links TRBV9 to TRBJ2-7, with D unclear. V was shortened by 1 base and J by 2 bases, with 10 bases between the two germline ends. CDR1 is SGDLS, CDR2 YYNGEE, per germline. This CDR3 is built from 14 residues.

In the case of this clone: The same CDR3 arises from other DNA sequences in this sample as well. In DNA, the CDR3 is TGTGCCAGCAGCTTAGTAGCGGGGTCCTCCTACAATGAGCAGTTCTTC. It encodes CASSLVAGSSYNEQFF. V usage is TRBV7-2 and J usage is TRBJ2-1; 8 nucleotides align to TRBD2. The ends lost 1 base at V and 0 bases at J; junction bases unmatched: 2. Germline CDR1 is SGHTA and CDR2 is FQGNSA. The CDR3 consists of 16 residues. Full variable domain (missing parts from reference TRBV7-2 and TRBJ2-1): GAGVSQSPSNKVTEKGKDVELRCDPISGHTALYWYRQSLGQGLEFLIYFQGNSAPDKSGLPSDRFSAERTGGSVSTLTIQRTQQEDSAVYLCASSLVAGSSYNEQFFGPGTRLTVL.